The 21 T cell receptor beta chains reported below all come from one sample, sequenced in a study of regulatory T cells in long-lasting Graves disease. Sample time point: newly diagnosed GD, antithyroid drugs for less than 3 months. With RNA extracted from PBMCs as input, the TCR library was made. Arm-PCR with iRepertoire HTBI primers amplified the CDR3 regions for these TCR beta libraries. TCRdb used MiXCR to reprocess the multiplex PCR reads, holding one entry per CDR3 protein. The sample yields more than 300,000 distinct CDR3 sequences, roughly a sixth seen once. The material was peripheral blood mononuclear cells (PBMCs), obtained at new diagnosis, from a patient treated with antithyroid drugs. Source of these receptors: a female donor with Graves disease.

J is TRBJ1-1 and V is TRBV5-1; D remains unclear. CDR1 and CDR2 from the germline V gene are SGHRS and YFSETQ. CDR3 length: 15 residues. Trimming took 0 bases from V and 10 from J, leaving 19 bases between them. This CDR3 reads CASSLDVTARAGAFF. CDR3 DNA: TGCGCCAGCAGCTTGGATGTTACGGCCCGGGCTGGAGCTTTCTTT. Combining the CDR3 with reference TRBV5-1 and TRBJ1-1 gives the whole variable domain KAGVTQTPRYLIKTRGQQVTLSCSPISGHRSVSWYQQTPGQGLQFLFEYFSETQRNKGNFPGRFSGRQFSNSRSEMNVSTLELGDSALYLCASSLDVTARAGAFFGQGTRLTVV.

As concerns this clonotype: One base away lies a much larger clone, so this may be a sequencing read error. The V gene is TRBV5-1, the J gene TRBJ1-1, with D possibly being TRBD1 (5 bases). The ends were cut back, 6 bases at V and 0 bases at J, with 12 bases in the middle. The CDR3 runs to 14 residues. Germline V gives CDR1 SGHRS, CDR2 YFSETQ. The DNA for the CDR3 is TGCGCCAGCACCGCGGGGGGGGTGAACACTGAAGCTTTCTTT. It is translated as CASTAGGVNTEAFF.

Only a few counts were recorded for this clonotype. This chain uses TRBV6-1 with TRBJ2-5; 11 bases fit TRBD2. Germline lookup yields CDR1 MNHNS and CDR2 SASEGT. Trimming cost V 7 bases and J 3 bases; bases outside gene matches: 4. CDR3 length: 14 amino acids. Here the CDR3 reads CASMELAGEETQYF. As DNA, the CDR3 is TGTGCCAGCATGGAACTAGCGGGAGAAGAGACCCAGTACTTC.

This clonotype was recorded at least ten times. The V and J genes are TRBV12-3 or TRBV12-4 and TRBJ2-3, with D uncertain. CDR3 length: 15 residues. The germline V and J ends were trimmed by 4 bases and 1 base, with 12 bases remaining between them. The CDR3 nucleotides are TGTGCCAGCAGTTCCGTTGGGTCCGGCACAGATACGCAGTATTTT. Translated, it gives CASSSVGSGTDTQYF.

This clonotype was seen at least ten times. This sequence joins TRBV2 and TRBJ2-3; 10 bases map to TRBD2. Unmatched junction bases numbered 13, after V lost 4 bases and J lost 0 bases. The CDR3 totals 19 residues. Per germline, CDR1 SNHLY and CDR2 FYNNEI. CDR3 bases: TGTGCCAGCAGTGTTCCCAGCGGGGGGGGATCCAGTAGCACAGATACGCAGTATTTT. Translated, it gives CASSVPSGGGSSSTDTQYF.

A word on this clonotype: A much larger clone lies a single base off, so this may be a read error. The chain employs TRBV20-1 and TRBJ1-4; 8 bases are a match to TRBD1. Germline V lookup: CDR1 DFQATT, CDR2 SNEGSKA (reference sequence). The CDR3 runs 14 residues. CDR3 residues: CSAHRTGSLERLFF. As DNA, the CDR3 is TGCAGTGCTCACCGGACAGGGAGCTTGGAAAGACTGTTTTTT.

This clonotype was recorded at least ten times. This chain joins TRBV28 and TRBJ2-7; D is unresolved. The ends were cut back, 5 bases at V and 2 bases at J, with 16 bases in the middle. The CDR3 has 15 amino acids. Germline V gives CDR1 MDHEN, CDR2 SYDVKM. The CDR3 sequence is CASSPSGRVTYEQYF. The CDR3 DNA sequence: TGTGCCAGCAGTCCCTCCGGCCGGGTGACCTACGAGCAGTACTTC. The full variable domain, in which reference TRBV28 and TRBJ2-7 provide the parts outside the CDR3, is DVKVTQSSRYLVKRTGEKVFLECVQDMDHENMFWYRQDPGLGLRLIYFSYDVKMKEKGDIPEGYSVSREKKERFSLILESASTNQTSMYLCASSPSGRVTYEQYFGPGTRLTVT.

Many counts were recorded for this clonotype. The chain combines TRBV13 with TRBJ2-1, with 13 bases fitting TRBD2. V dropped 3 bases and J dropped 8; count of bases not matched to a gene: 1. This CDR3 is built from 14 residues. CDR1 and CDR2 (germline): PRHDT, FYEKMQ (reference sequence). CDR3 sequence: CASSLGTSGDEQFF. CDR3 DNA: TGTGCCAGCAGCTTGGGGACTAGCGGGGATGAGCAGTTCTTC.

This clonotype appeared a few times. For the CDR3, the DNA is TGTGCCAGCAGCGAGAGGACTAGCGGCAAAACCGGGGAGCTGTTTTTT. Its protein is CASSERTSGKTGELFF. The chain carries TRBV9 and TRBJ2-2; 10 nucleotides line up with TRBD2. Germline V gene data show CDR1 as SGDLS and CDR2 as YYNGEE. CDR3 length equals 16 residues. With 3 bases clipped from V and 5 bases from J, the junction kept 7 bases outside the gene matches.

The rearrangement joins TRBV12-3 or TRBV12-4 to TRBJ1-2, with D maybe TRBD1 (5 bases). Trimming removed 6 bases from V and 2 bases from J, with 10 bases in between. The CDR3 length is 13 residues. The CDR3 reads CASSSGGNYGYTF. The CDR3 bases are TGTGCCAGCAGCTCCGGGGGGAACTATGGCTACACCTTC.

The sample holds many counts of this clonotype. V gene TRBV4-3 combines with J gene TRBJ2-7; 7 positions match TRBD2. The germline V gene encodes CDR1 LGHNA and CDR2 YSLEER. The CDR3 contains 14 residues. Trimming removed 1 base from V and 5 bases from J; junction bases left unmatched: 5. CDR3 residues: CASSQGEGRDEQYF. CDR3 DNA sequence: TGCGCCAGCAGCCAAGGGGAGGGGCGTGACGAGCAGTACTTC.

This clonotype was observed a handful of times. This sequence joins TRBV12-3 or TRBV12-4 and TRBJ2-7; D gene ambiguous. The V and J ends lost 6 bases and 7 bases respectively, with 16 bases between them. The CDR3 has 13 amino acids. CDR3 protein: CASRPAGRGEQYF. The CDR3, as DNA: TGTGCCAGCAGGCCGGCCGGTCGTGGGGAGCAGTACTTC.

This clonotype was counted at least ten times. The V call is TRBV27, the J call TRBJ2-1; 9 positions agree with TRBD1. The CDR3 runs to 15 residues. Trimming cost V 5 bases and J 6 bases; bases outside gene matches: 8. Germline values: CDR1 MNHEY, CDR2 SMNVEV (reference sequence). CDR3 sequence reads: CASSTTQGAGNEQFF. The CDR3, as DNA: TGTGCCAGCAGTACAACACAGGGGGCTGGCAATGAGCAGTTCTTC.

At least ten counts were recorded for this clonotype. The chain is built from TRBV12-3 or TRBV12-4 and TRBJ2-3; TRBD2 matches 8 bases. V lost 11 bases, J lost 4 bases, and 11 bases stayed unmatched. This CDR3 spans 14 amino acids. Here the CDR3 DNA reads TGTGCCTCCCTTCCAGCGGGAGTGTCAGATACGCAGTATTTT. It yields the protein CASLPAGVSDTQYF.

This clonotype has a handful of counts. V gene TRBV20-1 combines with J gene TRBJ1-6, with D possibly matching TRBD1 (6 bases). CDR3 length equals 17 residues. Trimming removed 1 base at V and 10 bases at J, with 23 bases between. Germline CDR1 and CDR2: DFQATT and SNEGSKA (reference sequence). The CDR3: CSARVVEGGLSSSPLHF. The CDR3 DNA follows: TGCAGTGCTAGAGTGGTGGAGGGGGGCTTATCCTCCTCACCCCTCCACTTT.

The sample holds many counts of this clonotype. V and J are TRBV6-1 and TRBJ2-2; 7 nucleotides agree with TRBD1. This CDR3 has 14 residues. J was trimmed by 1 base and V by 11 bases; bases with no gene match: 7. Germline assignment: CDR1 MNHNS and CDR2 SASEGT. The CDR3 spells CAGSDRMNTGELFF. The CDR3 bases are TGTGCCGGATCGGACAGGATGAACACCGGGGAGCTGTTTTTT.

This clonotype has ten or more counts. This chain uses TRBV6-1 with TRBJ1-5; D remains unclear. This CDR3 contains 14 residues. The V gene's germline CDR1 is MNHNS and CDR2 SASEGT. V lost 0 bases and J lost 6, with 9 bases in between. The CDR3 loop is CASSEAWGVQPQHF. In DNA, the CDR3 is TGTGCCAGCAGTGAAGCATGGGGTGTTCAGCCCCAGCATTTT.

Ten or more counts support this clonotype. The chain combines TRBV28 with TRBJ1-2, with TRBD1 as a possible D gene (5 bases). This CDR3 is built from 17 residues. The V end was cut by 2 bases, the J end by 7 bases, with 23 bases between. The germline gives CDR1 MDHEN, CDR2 SYDVKM. CDR3 in amino acids: CASSLEAREGRSRGYTF. Here the CDR3 DNA reads TGTGCCAGCAGTTTAGAGGCACGGGAGGGGCGTTCACGTGGCTACACCTTC.

The rearrangement joins TRBV10-3 to TRBJ1-5; D is ambiguous. The CDR3 is 12 residues long. Trimming shortened V by 2 bases and J by 6 bases, and 5 bases separated the two germline ends. Germline V gene lookup returns CDR1 ENHRY and CDR2 SYGVKD. This CDR3 is CAISEGPQPQHF. CDR3 in DNA: TGTGCCATCAGTGAGGGGCCTCAGCCCCAGCATTTT.

This clonotype has a count of ten or more. The chain has TRBV7-8 and TRBJ2-2, with 7 positions matching TRBD1. The germline CDR1 and CDR2 sequences are SGHVS and FQNEAQ. With 0 bases clipped from V and 1 base from J, the junction kept 2 bases outside the gene matches. The length of the CDR3 is 16 residues. CDR3 nucleotide sequence: TGTGCCAGCAGCTTAGCTGGACAGGAGAACACCGGGGAGCTGTTTTTT. Translated: CASSLAGQENTGELFF.

This clonotype was seen ten or more times. The chain employs TRBV27 and TRBJ2-4; D not certain. The CDR3 runs 15 residues. The ends were cut back, 6 bases at V and 1 base at J, with 13 bases in the middle. Germline V gene lookup returns CDR1 MNHEY and CDR2 SMNVEV (reference sequence). CDR3 DNA sequence: TGTGCCAGCAGGCCTCTAAATTTGGCCAAAAACATTCAGTACTTC. This encodes CASRPLNLAKNIQYF.